This TCR beta chain was captured in a study of blood T cell repertoires in COVID-19. The assay was immunoSEQ multiplex PCR, and TCRdb's table has in-frame clones only and misses some. The table records hundreds of thousands of clones, roughly nine tenths of them present only once. V was trimmed by 0 bases and J by 1 base, leaving 9 bases between them. The CDR3 totals 14 residues. Germline CDR1 is GTSNPN and CDR2 is SVGIG (reference sequence). Participant reports of clinical history set cohort assignment. Sequenced material: PBMCs or T cells enriched from blood (not recorded which). This chain uses TRBV30 with TRBJ1-1, with D perhaps TRBD1 (5 bases). This receptor was identified in a man aged 25 to 40 who had recovered from COVID-19. As DNA, the CDR3 is TGTGCCTGGAGTGTAGGGGTCCGGAACACTGAAGCTTTCTTT. Translation: CAWSVGVRNTEAFF.